What follows describes a single T cell receptor (beta chain). This entry belongs to a study of T-cell memory formation after mild COVID-19. TCR alpha and TCR beta cDNA libraries carrying sample barcodes and UMIs came from 5'RACE with constant-segment primers. TCRdb passed the 5' RACE reads through MiXCR, listing each CDR3 protein once. This sample carries a few hundred thousand distinct CDR3 sequences, 15% to 20% of them seen once, and the ten largest clones take approximately 20%. This CDR3 spans 13 amino acids. Deletions cut 3 bases from V and 5 bases from J, with 11 bases between. CDR1 is SGDLS and CDR2 is YYNGEE in the germline V gene.

Material: PBMCs or a T cell subset sorted from them (not recorded which). This chain links TRBV9 with TRBJ1-1; no reliable D call. This sequence originates from a man between 18 and 29 years old who had mild COVID-19 (a few samples of this study predate the infection). Cell type and time point are not known. The CDR3 DNA reads as TGTGCCAGCAGCGCGGGCACGGCAACTGAAGCTTTCTTT. It translates to CASSAGTATEAFF.